The present T cell receptor beta chain was sequenced within a study of blood T cell repertoires in COVID-19. Assay: immunoSEQ multiplex PCR; the TCRdb copy retains only in-frame clones and omits some. The sample has some 97,000 clones, 80% to 95% seen once. The CDR3 consists of 14 residues. Germline loops: CDR1 PRHDT, CDR2 FYEKMQ (reference sequence). V lost 5 bases to trimming and J lost 5 bases, with 15 bases between them. This sequence originates from a man between 60 and 70 years old with acute or convalescent COVID-19. The sample consisted of peripheral blood. The chain uses TRBV13 and TRBJ1-1; the D gene is possibly TRBD1 (5 bases). In DNA, the CDR3 is TGTGCCAGCAGCGTTTCCCTCCAGGGTACTGAAGCTTTCTTT. Protein sequence: CASSVSLQGTEAFF. Filled out from reference TRBV13 and TRBJ1-1, the complete variable domain reads AAGVIQSPRHLIKEKRETATLKCYPIPRHDTVYWYQQGPGQDPQFLISFYEKMQSDKGSIPDRFSAQQFSDYHSELNMSSLELGDSALYFCASSVSLQGTEAFFGQGTRLTVV.